The 5 T cell receptor beta chains in this list originate from one sample, sequenced in a study of CD4 T cells in relation to SARS-CoV-2 and coronaviruses. TCRdb's table, derived via immunoSEQ multiplex PCR, lists solely in-frame clones and lacks some. The sample yields under 20,000 clones, 60% to 75% seen once. Unexposed donor CD4+ T cells date from about 2011-2018, before the COVID-19 pandemic. After roughly 9 days of culture, CD4+ T cells were isolated. These receptors' antigens are unknown. Sequenced: CD4+ T cells from PBMCs, cultured in vitro. The receptors derive from a human donor in good health.

The genes are TRBV5-1 and TRBJ1-2; TRBD1 aligns across 9 bases. The V and J ends lost 3 bases and 6 bases, in that order; junction bases with no gene match: 6. Germline V gives CDR1 SGHRS, CDR2 YFSETQ. This CDR3 has 14 residues. In DNA form, the CDR3 reads TGCGCCAGCAGCTCAGCTAGACAGGGGGATGGCTACACCTTC. The encoded protein is CASSSARQGDGYTF.

This clone has just one count. The gene calls are TRBV11-2 and TRBJ2-2, with D unclear. V was clipped by 0 bases and J by 1 base, with 12 bases between them. This CDR3 comprises 17 residues. Germline CDR1 and CDR2: SGHAT and FQNNGV. CDR3 protein: CASSLEVRAGNTGELFF. The CDR3 DNA is TGTGCCAGCAGCTTAGAGGTCCGAGCAGGGAACACCGGGGAGCTGTTTTTT.

This chain links TRBV6-2 or TRBV6-3 with TRBJ1-6; tentative D call: TRBD1 (5 bases). The V end lost 0 bases, the J end lost 1 base, and 16 bases lay between the germline ends. This CDR3 region has 19 residues. Germline V gene sequence: CDR1 MNHEY, CDR2 SVGEGT. CDR3 nucleotide sequence: TGTGCCAGCAGTTACTCGAGGGGAGGGGAAGATTCCTATAATTCACCCCTCCACTTT. Translating it yields CASSYSRGGEDSYNSPLHF.

The sample holds a few counts of this clone. The junction departs from the called germline gene at one end, perhaps through a read error. The V gene is TRBV27, the J gene TRBJ2-2; D gene uncertain. The CDR3 length is 14 residues. Per germline, CDR1 MNHEY and CDR2 SMNVEV (reference sequence). The CDR3 DNA is TGTGCCAGCCGTTTAGGTCTGAACACCGGGGAGCTGTTTTTT. It yields the protein CASRLGLNTGELFF.

The chain couples TRBV20-1 to TRBJ2-7; tentative D call: TRBD1 (6 bases). The CDR3 consists of 11 residues. Germline CDR1 DFQATT, CDR2 SNEGSKA (reference sequence). The germline V and J ends were trimmed by 5 bases and 4 bases, with 9 bases remaining between them. The CDR3 bases are TGCAGTGCTGTACAGGGATACGAGCAGTACTTC. Translated, it gives CSAVQGYEQYF.